Listed below are T cell receptor beta chains from one sample, sequenced in a study of cytomegalovirus exposure and HLA in healthy donors. TCRdb keeps only in-frame clones here, not all; method: immunoSEQ multiplex PCR. The table records tens of thousands of clones, about four fifths of them present only once. Sequenced material: PBMCs. Receptor source: a man aged 45 to 65 in good health and CMV-seropositive. Both conserved end residues are part of each CDR3. The order of the fields is V gene, clone size, D gene, J gene, CDR3 DNA, CDR3 protein. The D gene is left open where the match is weak. Rows may omit the clone size; those that give it use once, few, many or a size class.

TRBV5-1	-	TRBD1	TRBJ2-3	TGCGCCAGCAGCATCAACAGGGGGCGAAGCACAGATACGCAGTATTTT	CASSINRGRSTDTQYF
TRBV7-3	few	-	TRBJ2-5	TGTGCCAGCAGCCCCACGGGCCAAGAGACCCAGTACTTC	CASSPTGQETQYF
TRBV4-3	-	TRBD1	TRBJ1-5	TGCGCCAGCAGCCTTGGACAGGGAGTTTATGAGCCCCAGCATTTT	CASSLGQGVYEPQHF
TRBV10-1	-	-	TRBJ2-2	TGCGCCAGCAGTGGAGGACAGATGAACACCGGGGAGCTGTTTTTT	CASSGGQMNTGELFF
TRBV28	few	TRBD2	TRBJ2-1	TGTGCCAGCAGAAGACTAGCGGGACACAATGAGCAGTTCTTC	CASRRLAGHNEQFF
TRBV7-2	-	TRBD1	TRBJ1-6	TGTGCCAGCAGCTTAGACGGGACAGGAAGAAAATCACCCCTCCACTTT	CASSLDGTGRKSPLHF
TRBV28	-	TRBD1	TRBJ1-1	TGTGCCAGCAGAACCGGGACAGTAAACACTGAAGCTTTCTTT	CASRTGTVNTEAFF
TRBV18	-	-	TRBJ1-3	TGTGCCAGCTCAGAGGGACAACTTGGAAACACCATATATTTT	CASSEGQLGNTIYF
TRBV9	-	-	TRBJ2-1	TGTGCCAGCAGCGTAGTGAGCCTAGGCGAGCAGTTCTTC	CASSVVSLGEQFF
TRBV19	-	-	TRBJ1-5	TGTGCCAATAGTAAAACAGCTTATCAGCCCCAGCATTTT	CANSKTAYQPQHF
TRBV19	-	TRBD1	TRBJ2-1	TGTGCCAGTAGTTCTGGGGACAGGGTAGGTTCCTACAATGAGCAGTTCTTC	CASSSGDRVGSYNEQFF
TRBV29-1	-	TRBD1	TRBJ1-1	TGCAGCGTGGAGGGACAGTGGGGTAGAGGAGCTTTCTTT	CSVEGQWGRGAFF
TRBV6-5	-	-	TRBJ2-4	TGTGCCAGCAGTTACTCGGGGGGAGTGGACAAAAACATTCAGTACTTC	CASSYSGGVDKNIQYF
TRBV5-3	-	-	TRBJ2-1	TGTGCCAGCAGTCCTCCGGTCGGGATTGAGCAGTTCTTC	CASSPPVGIEQFF
TRBV7-8	-	-	TRBJ1-5	TGTGCCAGCAGCTTAAAGTCGGTTAGGGGTAGCAATCAGCCCCAGCATTTT	CASSLKSVRGSNQPQHF
TRBV6-1	-	TRBD1	TRBJ2-7	TGTGCCAGCAGTCCGACAGGGGGTGACTACGAGCAGTACTTC	CASSPTGGDYEQYF
TRBV7-9	-	-	TRBJ1-2	TGTGCCAGCAGCCCGTTGACAGGATACACCTTC	CASSPLTGYTF
TRBV11-3	-	-	TRBJ2-1	TGTGCCAGCAGCTTATTTGCTACCTACAATGAGCAGTTCTTC	CASSLFATYNEQFF
TRBV27	-	-	TRBJ1-2	TGTGCCAGCAGTTTAAATCTGGGGGCGAGCTACACCTTC	CASSLNLGASYTF